The source of this T cell receptor beta chain is a study of vaccination and CD4 T cells after COVID-19 (dated by TCRdb to the early 2020s). Describing the broader study: Convalescent patients had a positive SARS-CoV-2 result on nasal swab PCR, and of these patients, some ten had mild disease and one had severe disease. The convalescent cohort comprised six males and four females, including two Hispanic individuals, seven Caucasians, two Asians and one multiracial person. Participants received two doses of either the Pfizer-BioNTech BNT162b2 vaccine (n=8) or the Moderna mRNA-1273 vaccine (n=2). Post-COVID blood samples from convalescent patients were collected a median of around 100 days after diagnosis, with a range of 35 to 161 days. Post-vaccine blood samples were obtained a median of about 77 days after the second vaccine dose, with a range of roughly 14 to 241 days. Culture stimuli were overlapping spike peptide pools from SARS-CoV-2 and from the common cold coronaviruses HCoV-NL63, HCoV-OC43 and HCoV-229E. As controls, cultures received a CEFX viral epitope pool (the positive control), an HIV-1 Nef peptide pool (the negative control), or no peptide at all. In ten to eleven COVID-19 convalescent patients and a few infection-naive healthy vaccine recipients, the spike-specific CD4+ TCR repertoire before mRNA vaccination was compared with the repertoire after mRNA vaccination.

The CDR3 goes from the cysteine to the phenylalanine over 16 residues. The retained sequence is limited to the CDR3, 48 bases, with the frame set at the first base. Looking up the germline V gene yields CDR1 MNHEY and CDR2 SVGEGT. The V end gives up 5 bases and the J end 0 bases, leaving 7 bases in the junction not matched to a gene. The treatment or condition label, read with the paper, signifies: approximately 9-day PBMC culture with coronavirus spike peptide pools or control peptides (ViraFEST assay). To expand antigen-specific T cells with peptide pools and then pick out the expanded clonotypes through TCR sequencing, the study relied on the ViraFEST assay. The convalescent patients' positive SARS-CoV-2 PCR tests were from March to December 2020, which was before the Alpha, Beta and Delta variants emerged in the United States. PBMCs were cultured at under 2.5 million per well in IMDM supplemented with roughly 5% human AB serum and around 10 IU/ml IL-2, with 9.5 to 10 ug/ml peptide pools added. Half of the culture medium was replaced with fresh IL-2-containing medium on days 3 and 7. CD4+ T cells were isolated after roughly 10 days of culture through negative selection using the EasySep CD4+ T cell isolation kit. Ficoll-Paque Plus gradient centrifugation was used to isolate PBMCs from whole blood, and the isolated PBMCs were then either used fresh or cryopreserved at -140C. In general, triplicate wells were set up for every culture condition.

Findings and caveats that apply to the study as a whole: The number of convalescent patients in the study was relatively small, and the study did not examine early timepoints following natural infection. Of the vaccine-specific clones found in convalescent patients, nearly all (304 of 307) were mono-reactive for SARS-CoV-2 spike instead of being cross-reactive with common cold coronaviruses. The median count of SARS-CoV-2-reactive clonotypes went up from 21 after infection to 38 after vaccination, although the change was not significant. In convalescent patients, a median around 90% of post-vaccine SARS-CoV-2-reactive clones were detected only after vaccination, suggesting vaccine-specific priming.

Library construction relied on PCR. At the Johns Hopkins FTIC core, DNA from the cultured CD4+ T cells underwent TCR sequencing with the Oncomine TCR Beta short-read assay. Genomic DNA was extracted from the cultured CD4+ T cells with the QIAamp micro DNA kit. Oncomine TCR Beta libraries from cultured CD4+ T cells were pooled using unique dual indexes and sequenced on an Illumina iSeq 100. Per the source publication's procedure: Non-productive sequences were removed, and CDR3s that did not start with C, did not end with F or W, or were shorter than 7 amino acids were discarded. The MANAFEST web application identified antigen-specific clonotypes by comparing peptide-stimulated wells against reference wells and other culture wells. For a clone to be called positive, the clone needed an FDR below 0.05, an odds ratio above 5, and a productive frequency above 0.1% in at least two of three replicate wells. Cross-reactive clonotypes were defined as significantly expanded in both SARS-CoV-2 spike wells and at least one common cold coronavirus spike condition. Levenshtein distances (stringdist) and unrooted phylogenetic trees (ape) in R version 3.6.1 were used to assess CDR3 homology. The public reads were reanalyzed by TCRdb: fastp trimming at Q25, MiXCR alignment, in-frame beta chains only. A single entry per CDR3 protein holds the most common genes and DNA from its merged rows. TCRdb, not the original authors, processed these V and J calls. The sample table lists around 19,000 distinct CDR3 sequences, around two thirds of them with a count of one. Roughly 6% of the sample is held by the ten biggest clonotypes.

This clonotype qualifies as medium-sized (0.01 to 0.1%). Its antigen remains undetermined. Base-call qualities are not available, and no considerably larger clone is one nucleotide away. The receptor was derived from a human donor who had recovered from COVID-19. The specimen sequenced was CD4+ T cells from blood, cultured in vitro. The chain is assembled from TRBV6-2 or TRBV6-3 and TRBJ1-2, and 9 junction bases match TRBD1. The DNA sequence follows: TGTGCCAGCAGTCACCCTTGGACAGGGGCTAACTATGGCTACACCTTC. It translates to CASSHPWTGANYGYTF.